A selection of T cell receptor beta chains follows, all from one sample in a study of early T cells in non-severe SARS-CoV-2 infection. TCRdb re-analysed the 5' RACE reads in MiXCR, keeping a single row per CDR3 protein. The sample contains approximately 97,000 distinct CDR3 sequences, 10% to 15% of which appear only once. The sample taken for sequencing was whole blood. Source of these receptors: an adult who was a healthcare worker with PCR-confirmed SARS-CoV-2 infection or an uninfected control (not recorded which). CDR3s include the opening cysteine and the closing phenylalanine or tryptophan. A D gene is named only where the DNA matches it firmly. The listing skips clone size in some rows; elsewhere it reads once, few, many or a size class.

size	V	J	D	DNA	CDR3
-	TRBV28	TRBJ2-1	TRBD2	TGTGCCAGCAGCACTGCGACTAGCGGGAGGTTTGGTGAGCAGTTCTTC	CASSTATSGRFGEQFF
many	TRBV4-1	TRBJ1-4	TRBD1	TGCGCCAGCAGCCAGGCTGGACAGGGGGCGCGGGGTGAAAAACTGTTTTTT	CASSQAGQGARGEKLFF
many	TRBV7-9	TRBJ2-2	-	TGTGCCAGCAGCTTTACCGGGGAGCTGTTTTTT	CASSFTGELFF
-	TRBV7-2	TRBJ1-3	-	TGTGCCAGCAGCTTAGGCCCTCCGGGGTCTGGAAACACCATATATTTT	CASSLGPPGSGNTIYF
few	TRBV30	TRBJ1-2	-	TGTGCCTGGAGTGCCCGGAGGAGTGGCTACACCTTC	CAWSARRSGYTF
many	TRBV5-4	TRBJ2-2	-	TGTGCCAGCAGTTATAACGGGCAGAACACCGGGGAGCTGTTTTTT	CASSYNGQNTGELFF
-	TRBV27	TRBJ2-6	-	TGTGCCAGCAGTTTAATAGCTATTGGGGCCAACGTCCTGACTTTC	CASSLIAIGANVLTF
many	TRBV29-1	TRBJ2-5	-	TGCAGCGTAGGACAGAGGGTCGAGACCCAGTACTTC	CSVGQRVETQYF
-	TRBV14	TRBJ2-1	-	TGTGCCAGCAGCGCCGTTAGTCCGGGATCTTGGTACAATGAGCAGTTCTTC	CASSAVSPGSWYNEQFF
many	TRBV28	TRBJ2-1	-	TGTGCCAGCAGTTCCCTTAGCGGCCCCTACAATGAGCAGTTCTTC	CASSSLSGPYNEQFF
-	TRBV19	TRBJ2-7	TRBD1	TGTGCCAGTAGCAAGATACACGGGACAGACGAGCAGTACTTC	CASSKIHGTDEQYF
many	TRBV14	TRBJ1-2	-	TGTGCCAGCAGATTCTTGGGGGGCGCCTATGGCTACACCTTC	CASRFLGGAYGYTF
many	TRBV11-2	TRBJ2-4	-	TGTGCCAGCAGCTTATCTTCAGTTGAGGGGAGCAAAAACATTCAGTACTTC	CASSLSSVEGSKNIQYF
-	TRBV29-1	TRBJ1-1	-	TGCAGCGGAGGCAGGGAGGGTTTAATCACTGAAGCTTTCTTT	CSGGREGLITEAFF
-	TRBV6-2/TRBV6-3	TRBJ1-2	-	TGTGCCAGCAAATTGGGTCACGGGGACCTATATGGCTACACCTTC	CASKLGHGDLYGYTF
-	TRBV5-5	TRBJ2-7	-	TGTGCCAGCAACCGGGACTACGAGCAGTACTTC	CASNRDYEQYF
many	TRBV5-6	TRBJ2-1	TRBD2	TGTGCCAGCAGCGCAGAACCGGGACTAGCGGGGGATAATGAGCAGTTCTTC	CASSAEPGLAGDNEQFF
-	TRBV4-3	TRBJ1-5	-	TGCGCCAGCAGCCAAGTGCGGGGAAGAGCCCAGCATTTT	CASSQVRGRAQHF
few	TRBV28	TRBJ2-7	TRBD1	TGTGCCAGCTCCCGGGACAGGGAATCAGCCGAGCAGTACTTC	CASSRDRESAEQYF
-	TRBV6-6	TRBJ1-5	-	TGTGCCAGCAGTTACTCGAGGGGCAGGTCCAATCAGCCCCAGCATTTT	CASSYSRGRSNQPQHF
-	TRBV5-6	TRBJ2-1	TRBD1	TGTGCCAGCAGACTGGACAGGGTTCGAGGACACAATGAGCAGTTCTTC	CASRLDRVRGHNEQFF